Described below is a single T cell receptor beta chain sequence and its context. Its cognate antigen has yet to be identified. The junction departs from the called germline gene at one end, perhaps through a read error. Instead of sorted cells or RNA, genomic DNA extracted from peripheral blood served as the source for amplifying TCR beta rearrangements. This sample was included in a study of T cell repertoires in aging, cancer and after chemotherapy (dated by TCRdb to the late 2010s). About the full investigation: The donors fell into six age groups ranging from 30 or younger to 70 or older, and each group had at least three individuals. Paired pre- and post-chemotherapy samples in the hematological group came from chronic lymphocytic leukemia patients treated with fludarabine- or bendamustine-based regimens. Alongside some 100 healthy donors serving as a reference group, the cohort included approximately 220 cancer patients, of whom 90 to 94 had hematological cancers and 110 to 140 had solid cancers. The study profiled peripheral blood TCR beta repertoires from healthy donors and cancer patients to examine immunoaging and T cell reconstitution after chemotherapy. Several million TCR reads were contained in the full dataset. Broader findings and caveats from the paper: Hematological cancer patients had lymphoid organ infiltration, which may itself impair thymic emigration or peripheral T cell expansion. Untreated patients with hematological or solid cancers showed significantly lower blood TCR diversity and higher clonality than age-matched healthy donors. An increase in median generation probability over the chemotherapy interval was observed in both cancer cohorts, suggesting that the repertoire was reconstituted through rebound thymic output. The authors noted that the repertoire data do not allow conclusions about immunological memory after chemotherapy. Declining TCR diversity with age in healthy donors was mainly explained by loss of richness; in cancer patients, loss of evenness also contributed.

From the germline V gene, CDR1 is MRHNA and CDR2 is SNTAGT. The CDR3 goes from the cysteine to the phenylalanine over 15 residues. The CDR3 DNA has 45 bases and is translated from base 1. Multiplex touch-down PCR with a mixed TRB-A/B primer pool was used to amplify rearranged TRB sequences covering the V, D and J segments. Illumina adapters and sample indices were added to the amplicons in two consecutive PCR reactions performed with Phusion HS II polymerase. Amplicons were gel-purified with the NucleoSpin Gel and PCR Clean-up kit, then checked with Qubit and an Agilent 2100 Bioanalyzer. Sequencing of libraries was carried out on an Illumina MiSeq in 600-cycle, single-indexed, paired-end runs. Under the source paper's analysis protocol: MiXCR versions 2.12 and 3.0.5 were used to process the TRB sequences. Each unique CDR3 nucleotide sequence was counted as one clone, and only productive sequences with at least two reads were retained. Shannon diversity, evenness, clonality (one minus evenness), and alpha-parameterized diversity profiles from alpha 0 to 5 were included as repertoire metrics. The IGoR algorithm was used to compute generation probabilities of clones in paired pre- and post-chemotherapy samples. The public reads were quality trimmed at Q25 with fastp and then assembled into clones with MiXCR by TCRdb, keeping productive beta chains. Identical CDR3 proteins give one entry, which carries the most common genes and DNA. TCRdb, not the authors, supplied the V and J calls. In this sample the table shows roughly 3,100 distinct CDR3 sequences, around 50% of which occur a single time. About a third of the sample is in the top ten clones.

The specimen was blood. The chain links TRBV6-4 with TRBJ1-4, with 8 central nucleotides matching TRBD1. The TCR was taken from a human donor with a blood cancer. For the CDR3, the sequence is CASSDSRGQVDGGSF. The DNA is TGTGCCAGCAGTGACTCGAGGGGACAGGTGGATGGGGGGTCTTTT.